This paragraph covers one T cell receptor (beta chain) sequence. Produced via immunoSEQ multiplex PCR; TCRdb's table is partial and in-frame only. Found here are about 130,000 clones, 60% to 75% of them singletons; the top ten hold around 1.8%. Germline CDR1 reads SEHNR; CDR2 reads FQNEAQ (reference sequence). The length of the CDR3 is 14 residues. V gave up 4 bases and J gave up 9 bases, with 16 bases separating them. The entry originates in a study of blood T cell repertoires in COVID-19. Study summary: Samples came from the United States, Italy and Spain, spanning acute and convalescent COVID-19. The cDNA or gDNA used as material had been derived from T cells, B-cell-depleted T cells, or PBMCs.

The rearrangement joins TRBV7-9 to TRBJ1-5; possible D gene TRBD1, 5 bases. This TCR derives from a woman between 70 and 85 years old with acute or convalescent COVID-19. Sample: peripheral blood. The CDR3 region has the DNA TGTGCCAGCAGCTCGCCAGGGCAGGGAGGGCCCCAGCATTTT. It encodes CASSSPGQGGPQHF.